This T cell receptor beta chain was identified in a study of cytomegalovirus exposure and HLA in healthy donors. Study as a whole: A previous analysis identified more than 100 million unique TCR beta sequences derived from approximately 190 million T cells.

Findings and limits, study-wide: Fewer N-insertions (relative to the roughly 660-donor mean) were reportedly seen in an Asian-associated ancestry cluster in a later analysis. Reportedly, TCR beta sequences accurately predicted HLA-A and HLA-B alleles in most subjects.

Germline loops: CDR1 SEHNR, CDR2 FQNEAQ (reference sequence). The CDR3 has 16 amino acids. Unmatched junction bases numbered 21, after V lost 11 bases and J lost 5 bases. Primers included in the PCR were 60 Vbeta and 13 Jbeta primers. Generated by immunoSEQ multiplex PCR, the TCRdb table keeps only in-frame clones and is missing some. This table has about 190,000 clones, approximately 85% appearing once. Healthy individuals who donated bone marrow served as the donors. On this clone: Its antigen is not identified.

Material for sequencing was PBMCs. This TCR derives from a woman younger than 30 in good health and CMV-seronegative. The rearrangement links TRBV7-9 to TRBJ2-7; 7 bases line up with TRBD2. CDR3 nucleotides: TGTGCCGCCGTGGGGGGGGAGCCCTTGTCGTGGAACGAGCAGTACTTC. This codes for CAAVGGEPLSWNEQYF.